This TCR beta chain was profiled in a study of blood T cell repertoires in COVID-19. Study-wide background: Acute-phase and convalescent COVID-19 samples originated in the United States, Italy and Spain.

Trimming pared 3 bases from V and 3 bases from J, leaving 7 bases between. The CDR3 runs to 13 residues. Germline CDR1 MNHEY, CDR2 SMNVEV (reference sequence). The Seattle patients, enrolled during active infection, were followed longitudinally. This table comes from immunoSEQ multiplex PCR, and its TCRdb copy is limited to in-frame clones, with some not included. The data contain 300,000 to 400,000 clones, 75% to 90% of them seen just once; the ten biggest clones take up 2.5% to 3.5%. This clonotype originated in a woman in her 30s with COVID-19, enrolled during active disease. Sequencing was done on a sample of peripheral blood. The chain joins TRBV27 to TRBJ2-3, with D unresolved. CDR3 loop: CASSLVLTDTQYF. CDR3 sequence (DNA): TGTGCCAGCAGTTTGGTACTGACAGATACGCAGTATTTT.